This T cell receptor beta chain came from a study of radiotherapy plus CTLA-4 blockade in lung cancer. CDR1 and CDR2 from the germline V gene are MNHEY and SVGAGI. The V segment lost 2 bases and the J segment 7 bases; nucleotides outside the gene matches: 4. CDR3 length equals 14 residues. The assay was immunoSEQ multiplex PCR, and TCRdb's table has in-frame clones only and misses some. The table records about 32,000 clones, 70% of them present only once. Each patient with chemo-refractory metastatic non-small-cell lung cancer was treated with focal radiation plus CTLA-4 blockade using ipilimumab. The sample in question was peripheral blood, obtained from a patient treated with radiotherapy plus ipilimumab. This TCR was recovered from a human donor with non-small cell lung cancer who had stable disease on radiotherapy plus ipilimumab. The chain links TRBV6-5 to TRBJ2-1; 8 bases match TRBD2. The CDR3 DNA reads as TGTGCCAGCAGTTACCAACGGGAGGGGAATGAGCAGTTCTTC. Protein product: CASSYQREGNEQFF.